This T cell receptor beta chain was obtained from a study of T cell repertoires in cytomegalovirus infection. Study-level information: Public TCR beta signature analysis indicated the presence of both CMV infection and matching HLA type.

Findings of the study overall: Ex vivo responses were dominated by HLA-C-restricted CMV-specific TCR beta clonotypes.

This clonotype was recorded many times. Its antigen is currently unknown. The ends were cut back, 6 bases at V and 2 bases at J, with 11 bases in the middle. Germline V gives CDR1 MDHEN, CDR2 SYDVKM. The CDR3 loop spans 15 amino acids. Using its own MiXCR run on the reads, TCRdb lists one record per CDR3 protein. The table has 310,000 or so distinct CDR3 sequences, roughly 23% seen once; the top ten hold about 15%. This sequence was found in a human donor in good health (CMV status not recorded). Some clones in this sample may be carry-over from other donors' samples. The chain recombines TRBV28 with TRBJ1-6; the D gene is possibly TRBD1 (6 bases). Sequencing input: PBMCs. This chain's CDR3 is CASRQQGTYNSPLHF. CDR3 bases: TGTGCCAGCAGACAACAGGGAACCTATAATTCACCCCTCCACTTT.